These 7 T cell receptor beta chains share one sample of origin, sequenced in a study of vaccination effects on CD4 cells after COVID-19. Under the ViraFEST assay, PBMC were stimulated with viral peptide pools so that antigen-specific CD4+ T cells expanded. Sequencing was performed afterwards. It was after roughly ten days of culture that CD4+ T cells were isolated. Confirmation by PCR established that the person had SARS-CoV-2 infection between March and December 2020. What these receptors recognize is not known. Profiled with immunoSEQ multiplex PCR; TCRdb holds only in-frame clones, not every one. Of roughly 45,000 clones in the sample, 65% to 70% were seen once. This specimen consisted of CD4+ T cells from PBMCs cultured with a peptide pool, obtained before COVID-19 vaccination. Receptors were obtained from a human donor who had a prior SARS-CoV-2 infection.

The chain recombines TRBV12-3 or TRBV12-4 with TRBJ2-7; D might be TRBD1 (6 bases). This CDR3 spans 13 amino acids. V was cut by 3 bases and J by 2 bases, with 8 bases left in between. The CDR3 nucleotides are TGTGCCAGCAGTTTTTACAGGGCCTACGAGCAGTACTTC. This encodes CASSFYRAYEQYF.

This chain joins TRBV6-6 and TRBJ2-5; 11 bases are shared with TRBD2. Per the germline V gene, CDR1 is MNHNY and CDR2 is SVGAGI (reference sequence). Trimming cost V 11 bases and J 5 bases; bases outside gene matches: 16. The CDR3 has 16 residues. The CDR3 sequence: CASASGGSLWGETQYF. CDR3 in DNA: TGTGCCTCAGCTAGCGGGGGGTCCCTCTGGGGGGAGACCCAGTACTTC.

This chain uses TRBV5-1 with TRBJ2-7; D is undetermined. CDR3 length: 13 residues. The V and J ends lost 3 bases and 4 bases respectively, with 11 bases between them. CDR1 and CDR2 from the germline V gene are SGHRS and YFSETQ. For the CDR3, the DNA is TGCGCCAGCAGCTGGGGATCCCGGTACGAGCAGTACTTC. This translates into CASSWGSRYEQYF.

CDR3 DNA: TGCGCCAGCAGCCGAGGGGGACTAGTTCCTCAGGTAAATGAGCAGTTCTTC. The encoded protein is CASSRGGLVPQVNEQFF. This sequence joins TRBV4-1 and TRBJ2-1, with 8 bases that match TRBD2. The CDR3 has 17 amino acids. Trimming removed 4 bases from V and 7 bases from J; junction bases left unmatched: 15. Germline V gene sequence: CDR1 MGHRA, CDR2 YSYEKL.

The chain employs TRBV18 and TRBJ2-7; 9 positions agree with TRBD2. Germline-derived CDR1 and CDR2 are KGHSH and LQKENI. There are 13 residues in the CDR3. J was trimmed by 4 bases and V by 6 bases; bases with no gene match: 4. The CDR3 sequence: CASSSGSRYEQYF. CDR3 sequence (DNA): TGTGCCAGCTCTAGCGGGAGTAGGTACGAGCAGTACTTC.

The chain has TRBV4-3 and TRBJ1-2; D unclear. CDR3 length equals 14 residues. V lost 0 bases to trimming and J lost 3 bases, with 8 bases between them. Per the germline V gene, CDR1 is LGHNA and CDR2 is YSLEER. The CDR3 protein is CASSQETGDYGYTF. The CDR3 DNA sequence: TGCGCCAGCAGCCAAGAAACCGGCGACTATGGCTACACCTTC.

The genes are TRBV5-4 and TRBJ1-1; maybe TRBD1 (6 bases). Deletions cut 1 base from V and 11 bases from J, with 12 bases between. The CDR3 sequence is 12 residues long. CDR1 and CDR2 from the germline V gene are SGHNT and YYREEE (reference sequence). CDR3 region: CASSLWDKKAFF. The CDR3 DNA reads TGTGCCAGCAGCTTGTGGGACAAAAAGGCTTTCTTT.